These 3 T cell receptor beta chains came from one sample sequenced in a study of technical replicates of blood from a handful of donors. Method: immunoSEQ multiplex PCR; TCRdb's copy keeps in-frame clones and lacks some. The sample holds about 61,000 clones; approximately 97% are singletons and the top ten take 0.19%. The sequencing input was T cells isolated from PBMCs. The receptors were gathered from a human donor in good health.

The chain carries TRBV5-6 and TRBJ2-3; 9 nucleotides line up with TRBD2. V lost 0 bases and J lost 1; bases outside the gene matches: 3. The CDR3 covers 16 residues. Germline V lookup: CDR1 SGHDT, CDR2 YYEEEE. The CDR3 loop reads CASSLGAGGGTDTQYF. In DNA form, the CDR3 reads TGTGCCAGCAGCTTGGGGGCGGGAGGGGGCACAGATACGCAGTATTTT.

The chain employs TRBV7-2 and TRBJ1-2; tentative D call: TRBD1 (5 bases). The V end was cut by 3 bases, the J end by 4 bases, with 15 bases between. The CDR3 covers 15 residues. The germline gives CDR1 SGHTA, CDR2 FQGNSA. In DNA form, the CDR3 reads TGTGCCAGCAGCTTCCGGACACCCGGAAGCTATGGCTACACCTTC. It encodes CASSFRTPGSYGYTF.

The CDR3 DNA is TGTGCCAGCAGCTCCGGGGGACTAGCGTTACAAGAGACCCAGTACTTC. Its protein product is CASSSGGLALQETQYF. This chain links TRBV5-4 with TRBJ2-5, with 10 bases identical to TRBD2. CDR1 and CDR2 from the germline V gene are SGHNT and YYREEE (reference sequence). V was pared by 3 bases and J by 2 bases, with 7 bases of the junction left unmatched. The CDR3 loop spans 16 amino acids.